The 9 T cell receptor beta chains below all came from one sample that was sequenced in a study of Ad26.COV2.S vaccination and SARS-CoV-2 variants. Profiled with immunoSEQ multiplex PCR; TCRdb holds only in-frame clones, not every one. The repertoire holds approximately 150,000 clones, 75% to 90% seen once, with 5% in the top ten. Sequences were derived from peripheral blood, sampled after recovery from COVID-19. The receptors were sampled from a human donor who had recovered from COVID-19.

This clone was recorded only once. V usage is TRBV10-3 and J usage is TRBJ1-5; 8 positions agree with TRBD1. The CDR3 sequence is 14 residues long. Trimming took 4 bases from V and 4 from J; bases not matched to a gene: 3. Germline V gene sequence: CDR1 ENHRY, CDR2 SYGVKD. The CDR3 sequence: CAISAGGSNQPQHF. In nucleotides, the CDR3 is TGTGCCATCAGTGCAGGGGGCAGTAATCAGCCCCAGCATTTT.

This chain uses TRBV5-1 with TRBJ2-4; 9 bases are a match to TRBD1. V was clipped by 4 bases and J by 3 bases; unmatched bases: 17. The CDR3 is 19 amino acids. Per germline, CDR1 SGHRS and CDR2 YFSETQ. CDR3 DNA sequence: TGCGCCAGCAGCGCACTACCGGGACAGGGTTATTCCTTCAAAAACATTCAGTACTTC. This gives the protein CASSALPGQGYSFKNIQYF.

A single count supports this clone. The chain has TRBV27 and TRBJ2-6; tentatively, D is TRBD1 (6 bases). CDR1 and CDR2 (germline): MNHEY, SMNVEV (reference sequence). The V end was cut by 1 base, the J end by 1 base, with 14 bases between. This CDR3 is built from 18 residues. The DNA of the CDR3 is TGTGCCAGCAGTTTATGGGCAGGGGTGGAATCTGGGGCCAACGTCCTGACTTTC. Translated, it gives CASSLWAGVESGANVLTF.

The CDR3 DNA reads as TGTGCTAGTGGCCTCGGGACTAGCGGGGGCAAAGAGACCCAGTACTTC. As protein: CASGLGTSGGKETQYF. This chain uses TRBV12-5 with TRBJ2-5; 14 nucleotides align to TRBD2. The CDR3 contains 16 residues. From germline, CDR1 is LGHNT and CDR2 FRNRAP. Trimming removed 6 bases from V and 3 bases from J; junction bases left unmatched: 6.

The J gene is TRBJ2-1, the V gene TRBV9; D not certain. This CDR3 has 11 residues. The V end was cut by 3 bases, the J end by 5 bases, with 3 bases between. Germline CDR1 and CDR2: SGDLS and YYNGEE. CDR3 sequence: CASSGDNEQFF. CDR3 sequence (DNA): TGTGCCAGCAGCGGAGACAATGAGCAGTTCTTC.

The V and J genes are TRBV19 and TRBJ2-7; TRBD1 or TRBD2 may be the D gene (5 bases each). V lost 1 base to trimming and J lost 3 bases, with 13 bases between them. The CDR3 consists of 15 residues. The germline V gene has CDR1 LNHDA and CDR2 SQIVND (reference sequence). The CDR3 sequence: CASSIGRQGVYEQYF. The CDR3 DNA reads as TGTGCCAGTAGTATAGGACGCCAGGGAGTCTACGAGCAGTACTTC. The whole variable domain, filled in from reference TRBV19 and TRBJ2-7, reads DGGITQSPKYLFRKEGQNVTLSCEQNLNHDAMYWYRQDPGQGLRLIYYSQIVNDFQKGDIAEGYSVSREKKESFPLTVTSAQKNPTAFYLCASSIGRQGVYEQYFGPGTRLTVT.

J is TRBJ2-5 and V is TRBV5-1, with 7 nucleotides matching TRBD1. After removal of 3 bases from V and 5 bases from J, the junction contained 4 bases not matched to a gene. The germline gives CDR1 SGHRS, CDR2 YFSETQ. The CDR3 runs 13 residues. The CDR3 loop is CASSWQGVETQYF. CDR3 DNA: TGCGCCAGCAGCTGGCAGGGGGTCGAGACCCAGTACTTC.

This sequence joins TRBV7-6 and TRBJ2-5, with TRBD2 matching over 14 bases. CDR1 and CDR2 (germline): SGHVS, FNYEAQ. The CDR3 contains 17 residues. The junction had 3 bases not matched to a gene; V was cut back by 1 base and J by 2 bases. The CDR3 sequence is CASSLGRLAGGQETQYF. In DNA form, the CDR3 reads TGTGCCAGCAGCTTAGGGAGACTAGCGGGGGGGCAAGAGACCCAGTACTTC.

V and J are TRBV7-2 and TRBJ2-1; D may be TRBD2 (6 bases). CDR3 size: 13 residues. V lost 2 bases, J lost 7 bases, and 9 bases lay in between. Per the germline V gene, CDR1 is SGHTA and CDR2 is FQGNSA. DNA of the CDR3: TGTGCCAGCAGCTTACGTCGGGAGAATGAGCAGTTCTTC. The encoded protein is CASSLRRENEQFF.